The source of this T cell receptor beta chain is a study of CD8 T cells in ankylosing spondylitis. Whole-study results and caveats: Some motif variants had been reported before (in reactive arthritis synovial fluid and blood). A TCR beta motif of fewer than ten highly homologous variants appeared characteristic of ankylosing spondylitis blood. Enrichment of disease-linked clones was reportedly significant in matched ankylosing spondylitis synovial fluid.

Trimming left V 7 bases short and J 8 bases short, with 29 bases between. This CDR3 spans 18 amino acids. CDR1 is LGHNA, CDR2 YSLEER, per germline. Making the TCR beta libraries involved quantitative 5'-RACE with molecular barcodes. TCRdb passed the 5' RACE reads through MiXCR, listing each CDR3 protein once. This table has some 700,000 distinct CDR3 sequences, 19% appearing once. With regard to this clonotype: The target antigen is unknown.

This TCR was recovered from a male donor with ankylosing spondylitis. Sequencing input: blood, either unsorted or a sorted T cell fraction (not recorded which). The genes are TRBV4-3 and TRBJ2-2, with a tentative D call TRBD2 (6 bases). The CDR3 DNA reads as TGCGCCAGCACCACAAGGCTGGACTACTCCTTTGGTTCGGGGGAGCTGTTTTTT. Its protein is CASTTRLDYSFGSGELFF.